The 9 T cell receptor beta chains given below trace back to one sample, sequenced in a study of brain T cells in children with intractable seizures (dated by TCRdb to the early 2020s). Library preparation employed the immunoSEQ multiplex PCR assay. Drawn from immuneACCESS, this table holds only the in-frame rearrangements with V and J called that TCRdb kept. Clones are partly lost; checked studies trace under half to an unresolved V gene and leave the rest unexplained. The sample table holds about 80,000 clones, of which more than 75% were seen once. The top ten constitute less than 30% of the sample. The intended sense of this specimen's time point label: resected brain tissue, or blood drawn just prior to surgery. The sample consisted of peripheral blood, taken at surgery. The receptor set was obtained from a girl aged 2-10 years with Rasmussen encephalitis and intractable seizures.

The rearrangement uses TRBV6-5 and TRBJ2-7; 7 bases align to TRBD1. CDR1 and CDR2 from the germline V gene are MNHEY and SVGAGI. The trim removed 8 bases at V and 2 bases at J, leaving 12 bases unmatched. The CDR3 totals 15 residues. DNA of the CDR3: TGTGCCAGCTGGACCCCCCGGGACAGTGCCTACGAGCAGTACTTC. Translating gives CASWTPRDSAYEQYF.

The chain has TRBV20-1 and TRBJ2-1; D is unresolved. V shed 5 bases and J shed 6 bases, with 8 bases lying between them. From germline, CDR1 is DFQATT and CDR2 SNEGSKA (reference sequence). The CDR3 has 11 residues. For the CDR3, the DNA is TGCAGTGCTGCTGACTTCAATGAGCAGTTCTTC. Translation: CSAADFNEQFF.

The CDR3 nucleotides read TGTGCCAGCAGTTACGGGGGAGCTAACTATGGCTACACCTTC. Residues: CASSYGGANYGYTF. The gene calls are TRBV6-6 and TRBJ1-2, with D perhaps TRBD1 (5 bases). Trimming shortened V by 2 bases and J by 0 bases, and 7 bases separated the two germline ends. Germline loops: CDR1 MNHNY, CDR2 SVGAGI (reference sequence). The CDR3 extends over 14 amino acids.

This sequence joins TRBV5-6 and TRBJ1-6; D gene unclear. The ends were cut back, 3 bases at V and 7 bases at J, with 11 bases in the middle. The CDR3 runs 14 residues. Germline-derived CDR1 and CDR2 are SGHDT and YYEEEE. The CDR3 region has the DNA TGTGCCAGCAGCTCCAGATTTCCCAATTCACCCCTCCACTTT. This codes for CASSSRFPNSPLHF.

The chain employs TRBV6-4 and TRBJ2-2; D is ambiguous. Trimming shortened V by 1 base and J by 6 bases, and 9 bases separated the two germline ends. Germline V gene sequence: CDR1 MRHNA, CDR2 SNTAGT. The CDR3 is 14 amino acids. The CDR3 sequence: CASSDWLRSGELFF. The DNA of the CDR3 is TGTGCCAGCAGTGACTGGCTTCGGTCCGGGGAGCTGTTTTTT.

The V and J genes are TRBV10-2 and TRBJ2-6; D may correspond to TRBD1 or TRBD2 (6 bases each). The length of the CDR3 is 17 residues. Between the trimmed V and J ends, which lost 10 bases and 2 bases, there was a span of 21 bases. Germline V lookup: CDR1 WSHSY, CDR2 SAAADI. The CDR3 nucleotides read TGCGCCACCTCCGCGCCGGGGGCGCTGACTGGGGCCAACGTCCTGACTTTC. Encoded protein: CATSAPGALTGANVLTF.

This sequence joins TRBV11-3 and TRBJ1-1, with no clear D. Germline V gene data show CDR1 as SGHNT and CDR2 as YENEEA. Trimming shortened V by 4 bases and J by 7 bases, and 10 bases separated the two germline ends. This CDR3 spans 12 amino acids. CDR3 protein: CASSWSQDEAFF. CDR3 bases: TGTGCCAGCAGCTGGAGTCAGGATGAAGCTTTCTTT.

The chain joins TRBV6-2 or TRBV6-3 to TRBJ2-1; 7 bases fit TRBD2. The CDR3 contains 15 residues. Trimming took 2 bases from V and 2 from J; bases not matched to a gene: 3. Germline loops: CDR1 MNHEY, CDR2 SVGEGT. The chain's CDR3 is CASSYGGRPYNEQFF. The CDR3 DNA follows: TGTGCCAGCAGTTACGGCGGGAGACCCTACAATGAGCAGTTCTTC.

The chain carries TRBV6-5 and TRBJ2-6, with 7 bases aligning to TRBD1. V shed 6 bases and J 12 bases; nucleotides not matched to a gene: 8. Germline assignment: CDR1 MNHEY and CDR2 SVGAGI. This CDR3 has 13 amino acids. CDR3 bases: TGTGCCAGCAGCTCGACAGGGACCGTCGTCCTGACTTTC. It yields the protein CASSSTGTVVLTF.